This T cell receptor (beta chain) was found in a study of CXCR3-negative and CXCR3-positive naive CD8 T cells. Germline V gene data show CDR1 as SGHTA and CDR2 as FQGTGA. The CDR3 has 15 residues. UMI-tagged TRB cDNA libraries were built via 5' RACE. From the 5' RACE reads, TCRdb lists one entry per CDR3 protein and no DNA. The listing contains 100,000 to 150,000 distinct CDR3 sequences. Sequencing input: naive CXCR3- CD8+ T cells from blood. The subset is: CD45RO-CCR7+CD27+CD95- naive CD8+ T cells lacking CXCR3 (TNR3-). The chain has TRBV7-3 and TRBJ2-1; TCRdb's D call of TRBD2 is untestable without DNA. This sequence originates from a human donor in good health. Some clones in this sample may be carry-over from other donors' samples. CDR3 protein: CASSPLASGSNEQFF.